This is a list of T cell receptor beta chains from one sample in a study of cytomegalovirus exposure and HLA in healthy donors. The data were produced by immunoSEQ multiplex PCR, yet TCRdb's version contains in-frame clones alone and is incomplete. Of around 150,000 clones in the sample, around 88% were seen once. Input material: PBMCs. The origin of the receptors is a woman in her twenties or thirties in good health and CMV-seronegative. Both conserved end residues are part of each CDR3. A D gene is named only where the DNA matches it firmly. Some rows mark clone size as missing; the rest say once, few, many or name a class of expanded clone.

clone size: NA
V gene: TRBV27
D gene: NA
J gene: TRBJ2-2
CDR3 length: 16
CDR3 protein: CASSLWERVDTGELFF
CDR3 DNA: TGTGCCAGCAGTTTGTGGGAGCGGGTAGACACCGGGGAGCTGTTTTTT

clone size: NA
V gene: TRBV6-6
D gene: NA
J gene: TRBJ2-3
CDR3 length: 16
CDR3 protein: CASSYPPGHSTDTQYF
CDR3 DNA: TGTGCCAGCAGTTACCCGCCAGGCCACAGCACAGATACGCAGTATTTT

clone size: NA
V gene: TRBV5-4
D gene: TRBD2
J gene: TRBJ2-5
CDR3 length: 16
CDR3 protein: CASRRRTSGWQETQYF
CDR3 DNA: TGTGCCAGCAGACGCCGGACTAGCGGGTGGCAAGAGACCCAGTACTTC

clone size: NA
V gene: TRBV7-9
D gene: NA
J gene: TRBJ1-1
CDR3 length: 17
CDR3 protein: CASSFSQLGSMNTEAFF
CDR3 DNA: TGTGCCAGCAGCTTTTCCCAACTGGGCTCTATGAACACTGAAGCTTTCTTT

clone size: NA
V gene: TRBV25-1
D gene: TRBD1
J gene: TRBJ2-3
CDR3 length: 17
CDR3 protein: CASSEYGGQGGTDTQYF
CDR3 DNA: TGTGCCAGCAGTGAATACGGGGGACAGGGGGGCACAGATACGCAGTATTTT

clone size: NA
V gene: TRBV6-5
D gene: NA
J gene: TRBJ2-2
CDR3 length: 15
CDR3 protein: CASSYTAGAGGELFF
CDR3 DNA: TGTGCCAGCAGTTACACGGCAGGGGCTGGCGGGGAGCTGTTTTTT

clone size: NA
V gene: TRBV28
D gene: NA
J gene: TRBJ2-7
CDR3 length: 16
CDR3 protein: CASSFHYKGGTYEQYF
CDR3 DNA: TGTGCCAGCAGTTTCCACTATAAGGGCGGGACCTACGAGCAGTACTTC

clone size: NA
V gene: TRBV5-1
D gene: NA
J gene: TRBJ2-3
CDR3 length: 14
CDR3 protein: CASSLTTSTDTQYF
CDR3 DNA: TGCGCCAGCAGCCTAACGACTAGCACAGATACGCAGTATTTT

clone size: NA
V gene: TRBV5-1
D gene: NA
J gene: TRBJ2-7
CDR3 length: 15
CDR3 protein: CASSPGVGARGEQYF
CDR3 DNA: TGCGCCAGCTCCCCGGGGGTCGGGGCCCGTGGAGAGCAGTACTTC

clone size: NA
V gene: TRBV6-5
D gene: TRBD1
J gene: TRBJ1-6
CDR3 length: 15
CDR3 protein: CASSYGTGDNSPLHF
CDR3 DNA: TGTGCCAGCAGTTACGGGACAGGGGATAATTCACCCCTCCACTTT

clone size: NA
V gene: TRBV6-5
D gene: TRBD1
J gene: TRBJ2-3
CDR3 length: 14
CDR3 protein: CASSLGQGTDTQYF
CDR3 DNA: TGTGCCAGCAGTTTGGGACAGGGAACAGATACGCAGTATTTT

clone size: NA
V gene: TRBV7-9
D gene: TRBD2
J gene: TRBJ2-7
CDR3 length: 18
CDR3 protein: CASSPGNSGLAALYEQYF
CDR3 DNA: TGTGCCAGCAGCCCGGGAAACTCGGGACTAGCGGCCCTCTACGAGCAGTACTTC

clone size: NA
V gene: TRBV6-1
D gene: NA
J gene: TRBJ2-1
CDR3 length: 14
CDR3 protein: CASTSPSSYNEQFF
CDR3 DNA: TGTGCCAGCACATCTCCTAGCTCCTACAATGAGCAGTTCTTC

clone size: NA
V gene: TRBV6-5
D gene: TRBD1
J gene: TRBJ2-5
CDR3 length: 13
CDR3 protein: CASTPTGDETQYF
CDR3 DNA: TGTGCCAGCACCCCGACAGGGGACGAGACCCAGTACTTC

clone size: NA
V gene: TRBV7-9
D gene: TRBD1
J gene: TRBJ2-7
CDR3 length: 14
CDR3 protein: CASSPRTGTYEQYF
CDR3 DNA: TGTGCCAGCAGCCCTCGGACAGGGACCTACGAGCAGTACTTC

clone size: NA
V gene: TRBV18
D gene: TRBD2
J gene: TRBJ2-7
CDR3 length: 24
CDR3 protein: CASSPGTEKKRTSGSPSWFIEQYF
CDR3 DNA: TGTGCCAGCTCACCGGGGACCGAAAAAAAGCGGACTAGCGGGAGTCCGAGTTGGTTTATCGAGCAGTACTTC

clone size: NA
V gene: TRBV5-6
D gene: NA
J gene: TRBJ1-5
CDR3 length: 13
CDR3 protein: CASSFRVSQPQHF
CDR3 DNA: TGTGCCAGCAGCTTCAGGGTATCGCAGCCCCAGCATTTT

clone size: few
V gene: TRBV4-1
D gene: TRBD2
J gene: TRBJ2-6
CDR3 length: 17
CDR3 protein: CASSQELAGVGANVLTF
CDR3 DNA: TGCGCCAGCAGCCAAGAGCTAGCGGGAGTTGGGGCCAACGTCCTGACTTTC

clone size: NA
V gene: TRBV27
D gene: NA
J gene: TRBJ2-2
CDR3 length: 17
CDR3 protein: CASSRGPDRTYAGELFF
CDR3 DNA: TGTGCCAGCAGTCGGGGACCTGACAGGACGTACGCCGGGGAGCTGTTTTTT

clone size: once
V gene: TRBV10-1
D gene: NA
J gene: TRBJ2-2
CDR3 length: 13
CDR3 protein: CASSVGATGELFF
CDR3 DNA: TGCGCCAGCAGTGTAGGGGCCACCGGGGAGCTGTTTTTT

clone size: NA
V gene: TRBV7-8
D gene: NA
J gene: TRBJ1-5
CDR3 length: 15
CDR3 protein: CASSFGRVFNQPQHF
CDR3 DNA: TGTGCCAGCAGCTTCGGCAGGGTCTTTAATCAGCCCCAGCATTTT

clone size: NA
V gene: TRBV5-1
D gene: TRBD1
J gene: TRBJ1-1
CDR3 length: 17
CDR3 protein: CASSYGQGAPGGTEAFF
CDR3 DNA: TGCGCCAGCTCCTACGGACAGGGGGCGCCGGGGGGCACTGAAGCTTTCTTT

clone size: few
V gene: TRBV6-1
D gene: NA
J gene: TRBJ1-5
CDR3 length: 13
CDR3 protein: CASSAAYRAAQHF
CDR3 DNA: TGTGCCAGCAGTGCCGCCTACAGGGCAGCCCAGCATTTT

clone size: NA
V gene: TRBV15
D gene: NA
J gene: TRBJ2-7
CDR3 length: 14
CDR3 protein: CATKDRLSSYEQYF
CDR3 DNA: TGTGCCACCAAGGACAGACTATCATCCTACGAGCAGTACTTC

clone size: NA
V gene: TRBV6-6
D gene: NA
J gene: TRBJ1-3
CDR3 length: 15
CDR3 protein: CASTPIAGGGNTIYF
CDR3 DNA: TGTGCCAGCACTCCTATAGCGGGCGGAGGAAACACCATATATTTT

clone size: NA
V gene: TRBV11-2
D gene: NA
J gene: TRBJ1-1
CDR3 length: 13
CDR3 protein: CASNLGGETEAFF
CDR3 DNA: TGTGCCAGTAATTTGGGGGGTGAGACTGAAGCTTTCTTT

clone size: NA
V gene: TRBV11-1
D gene: NA
J gene: TRBJ2-6
CDR3 length: 16
CDR3 protein: CASSPRTAAGANVLTF
CDR3 DNA: TGTGCCAGCAGCCCCCGGACAGCGGCTGGGGCCAACGTCCTGACTTTC

clone size: once
V gene: TRBV7-2
D gene: TRBD1
J gene: TRBJ2-6
CDR3 length: 19
CDR3 protein: CASSLGYGTGGSGANVLTF
CDR3 DNA: TGTGCCAGCAGCTTAGGGTACGGGACAGGGGGCTCTGGGGCCAACGTCCTGACTTTC

clone size: NA
V gene: TRBV5-1
D gene: TRBD1
J gene: TRBJ2-7
CDR3 length: 14
CDR3 protein: CASSPGQAPYEQYF
CDR3 DNA: TGCGCCAGCAGCCCCGGACAGGCTCCCTACGAGCAGTACTTC

clone size: NA
V gene: TRBV5-6
D gene: NA
J gene: TRBJ1-3
CDR3 length: 16
CDR3 protein: CASSWRRADRGNTIYF
CDR3 DNA: TGTGCCAGCAGCTGGAGGCGTGCGGATAGGGGAAACACCATATATTTT

clone size: NA
V gene: TRBV7-9
D gene: TRBD1
J gene: TRBJ1-1
CDR3 length: 15
CDR3 protein: CASSHSTGEGTEAFF
CDR3 DNA: TGTGCCAGCAGCCATTCGACAGGGGAGGGGACTGAAGCTTTCTTT

clone size: once
V gene: TRBV2
D gene: TRBD2
J gene: TRBJ2-7
CDR3 length: 14
CDR3 protein: CASSGGGRGYEQYF
CDR3 DNA: TGTGCCAGCAGTGGCGGTGGGAGGGGTTACGAGCAGTACTTC

clone size: NA
V gene: TRBV2
D gene: TRBD1
J gene: TRBJ2-2
CDR3 length: 16
CDR3 protein: CASSGGQGRTRQELFF
CDR3 DNA: TGTGCCAGCAGTGGGGGACAGGGGAGGACCCGACAGGAACTGTTTTTT

clone size: few
V gene: TRBV18
D gene: TRBD1
J gene: TRBJ2-7
CDR3 length: 13
CDR3 protein: CASSQGAEGEQYF
CDR3 DNA: TGTGCCAGCTCACAGGGGGCAGAGGGCGAGCAGTACTTC